These 2 T cell receptor beta chains were sequenced from one sample in a study of blood T cells in healthy people across ages (dated by TCRdb to 2013 to 2016). Receptors were amplified or captured by 5' RACE. Sequencing instrument: Illumina HiSeq 2500. A second roughly 6 to 11 cycle PCR used a sample-barcoded 5' primer and a J-beta primer mix. TCRdb trimmed the raw reads at Q25, called clones with MiXCR and kept productive beta chains. Every distinct CDR3 protein forms one entry, paired with its most common genes and DNA. The sample has about 1.8 million distinct CDR3 sequences on record, around 50% of them singletons. The ten most abundant clones make up about 2.1% of the sample. The sample consisted of blood. The receptors originated from a woman aged 40 to 50 in good health.

This clonotype was observed a handful of times. The chain joins TRBV6-5 to TRBJ1-2, with D possibly TRBD1 on 6 matching bases. The CDR3 totals 15 residues. Germline loops: CDR1 MNHEY, CDR2 SVGAGI. Deletions cut 7 bases from V and 0 bases from J, with 15 bases between. CDR3: CASNPTGLANYGYTF. Written as DNA, the CDR3 is TGTGCCAGCAACCCGACAGGTCTAGCTAACTATGGCTACACCTTC.

This clonotype was observed once. The chain employs TRBV9 and TRBJ1-2; D unresolved. Germline V gene sequence: CDR1 SGDLS, CDR2 YYNGEE. Between the trimmed V and J ends, which lost 3 bases and 8 bases, there was a span of 8 bases. The CDR3 length is 11 residues. The CDR3 sequence is CASSGANGYTF. The CDR3 DNA reads as TGTGCCAGCAGCGGTGCGAACGGCTACACCTTC.